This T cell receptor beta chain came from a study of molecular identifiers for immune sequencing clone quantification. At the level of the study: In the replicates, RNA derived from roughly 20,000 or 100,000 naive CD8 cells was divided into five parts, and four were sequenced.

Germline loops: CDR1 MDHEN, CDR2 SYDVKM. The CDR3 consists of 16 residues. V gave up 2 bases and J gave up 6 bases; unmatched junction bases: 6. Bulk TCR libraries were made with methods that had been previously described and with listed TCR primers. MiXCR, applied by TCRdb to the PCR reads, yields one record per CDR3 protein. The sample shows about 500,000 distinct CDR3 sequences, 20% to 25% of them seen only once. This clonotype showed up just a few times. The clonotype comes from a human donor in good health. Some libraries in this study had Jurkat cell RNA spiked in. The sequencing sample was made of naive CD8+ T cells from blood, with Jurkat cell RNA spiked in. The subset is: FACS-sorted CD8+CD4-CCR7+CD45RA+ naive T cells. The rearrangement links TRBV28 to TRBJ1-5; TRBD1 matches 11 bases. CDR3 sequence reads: CASSLPRTGGIQPQHF. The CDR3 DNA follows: TGTGCCAGCAGTTTACCCCGGACAGGGGGCATTCAGCCCCAGCATTTT.